This T cell receptor (beta chain) was obtained from a study of T cell changes during pregnancy in multiple sclerosis. Sequenced by immunoSEQ multiplex PCR; TCRdb stores in-frame clones only, minus some. The repertoire holds about 110,000 clones, with around 90% as singletons. In germline, CDR1 is SGHVS, CDR2 FQNEAQ. This CDR3 is 14 amino acids long. The V segment lost 5 bases and the J segment 4 bases; nucleotides outside the gene matches: 5. This sequence originates from a female donor in good health, enrolled as a control in a pregnancy study. The sequencing used peripheral blood, collected in the third trimester of pregnancy. This rearrangement joins TRBV7-8 to TRBJ1-5, with TRBD1 matching 7 bases. Written as DNA, the CDR3 is TGTGCCAGCAGCCGGGGACAGAGAAATCAGCCCCAGCATTTT. It encodes CASSRGQRNQPQHF.